This T cell receptor (beta chain) was sequenced in a study of naive and memory T cell subsets. Study results and caveats: Expression changes during T cell differentiation may affect RNA-based TCR counts.

Two oligonucleotides, mixed equimolar, formed the beta constant-region primer covering TRBC1 and TRBC2. The ligated cDNA underwent four PCR rounds using SP2 and nested alpha and beta constant-region primers. TCRdb re-called the UMI-ligation and nested PCR reads with MiXCR, one entry per CDR3 protein. The sample lists more than 100,000 distinct CDR3 sequences; 30% to 45% were seen once. In this sample, this clonotype turned up a few times. Its cognate antigen is unknown. The CDR3 has 16 amino acids. The trim removed 7 bases at V and 7 bases at J, leaving 16 bases unmatched. CDR1 is MNHNS, CDR2 SASEGT, per germline. Alpha and beta libraries were amplified separately from the second PCR onward. Four subsets defined by CD45RA and CD27 were sorted after CD3, CD4, CD8 and live/dead staining.

This TCR was recovered from a human donor in good health. The chain combines TRBV6-1 with TRBJ2-1, with TRBD2 identical over 7 bases. The sample comprised central memory CD4+ T cells from blood. Written as DNA, the CDR3 is TGTGCCAGCATCAAGATAGGAAGGGGAGGGAATAATGAGCAGTTCTTC. Its protein product is CASIKIGRGGNNEQFF.